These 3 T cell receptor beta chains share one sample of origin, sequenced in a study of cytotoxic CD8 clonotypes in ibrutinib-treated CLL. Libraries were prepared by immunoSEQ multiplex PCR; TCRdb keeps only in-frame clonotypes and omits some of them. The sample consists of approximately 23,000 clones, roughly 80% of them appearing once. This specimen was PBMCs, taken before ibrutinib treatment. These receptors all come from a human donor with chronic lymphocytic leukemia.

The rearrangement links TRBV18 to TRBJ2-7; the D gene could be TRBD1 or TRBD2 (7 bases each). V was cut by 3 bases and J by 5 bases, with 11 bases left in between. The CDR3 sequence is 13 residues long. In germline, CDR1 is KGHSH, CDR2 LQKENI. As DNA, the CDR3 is TGTGCCAGCTCACCTTCAGGGGGGGACGAGCAGTACTTC. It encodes CASSPSGGDEQYF. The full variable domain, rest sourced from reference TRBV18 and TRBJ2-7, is NAGVMQNPRHLVRRRGQEARLRCSPMKGHSHVYWYRQLPEEGLKFMVYLQKENIIDESGMPKERFSAEFPKEGPSILRIQQVVRGDSAAYFCASSPSGGDEQYFGPGTRLTVT.

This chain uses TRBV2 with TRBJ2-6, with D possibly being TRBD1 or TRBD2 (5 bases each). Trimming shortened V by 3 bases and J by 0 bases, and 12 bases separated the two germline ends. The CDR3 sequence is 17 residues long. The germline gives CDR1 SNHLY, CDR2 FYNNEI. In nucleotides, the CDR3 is TGTGCCAGCAGTGAGTCGGGACCCCCCTCTGGGGCCAACGTCCTGACTTTC. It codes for CASSESGPPSGANVLTF.

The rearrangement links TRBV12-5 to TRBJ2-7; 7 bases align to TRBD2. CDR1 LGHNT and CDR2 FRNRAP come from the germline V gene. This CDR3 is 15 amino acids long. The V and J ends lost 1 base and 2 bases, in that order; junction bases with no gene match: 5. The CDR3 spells CASGLGAGEAYEQYF. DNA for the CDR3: TGTGCTAGTGGTTTGGGGGCGGGAGAGGCCTACGAGCAGTACTTC.